This passage covers 30 T cell receptor beta chains from one sample sequenced in a study of blood T cell repertoires in COVID-19. Only in-frame clones appear in the TCRdb table, and some are missing; sequencing was by immunoSEQ multiplex PCR. The table lists some 670,000 clones, approximately 90% of them singletons. The specimen sequenced was peripheral blood. The receptors here all came from a woman aged 18-29 years with acute or convalescent COVID-19.

This sequence joins TRBV6-5 and TRBJ1-4; D is unclear. CDR3 length equals 15 residues. V shed 0 bases and J shed 7 bases, with 12 bases lying between them. Germline lookup yields CDR1 MNHEY and CDR2 SVGAGI. The CDR3 sequence is CASSYSSGLGEKLFF. The CDR3 coding sequence is TGTGCCAGCAGTTACTCGAGCGGGCTGGGTGAAAAACTGTTTTTT.

This clone was seen only once. The gene calls are TRBV30 and TRBJ2-2; 7 bases agree with TRBD1. The CDR3 spans 11 residues. From germline, CDR1 is GTSNPN and CDR2 SVGIG (reference sequence). The CDR3 coding sequence is TGTGCGCGACAGGGTTCCGGGGAGCTGTTTTTT. Amino acid sequence: CARQGSGELFF.

V is TRBV2 and J is TRBJ1-6, with D unresolved. Germline V gene lookup returns CDR1 SNHLY and CDR2 FYNNEI. V lost 6 bases, J lost 8 bases, and 17 bases lay in between. This CDR3 has 15 amino acids. The CDR3 loop is CASRPASADYSPLHF. Written as DNA, the CDR3 is TGTGCCAGCAGGCCGGCCAGCGCCGACTATTCACCCCTCCACTTT.

The chain carries TRBV5-4 and TRBJ2-7; TRBD2 agrees at 12 bases. Germline V gene data show CDR1 as SGHNT and CDR2 as YYREEE (reference sequence). Trimming took 10 bases from V and 1 from J; bases not matched to a gene: 9. The CDR3 has 15 residues. The CDR3 nucleotides read TGTGCCTCAAGACTAGCGGGGGACCTTTCCTACGAGCAGTACTTC. It yields the protein CASRLAGDLSYEQYF.

The CDR3, as DNA: TGTGCCAGCAGTTACTCACAGGGGACTGAAGCTTTCTTT. It specifies CASSYSQGTEAFF. The V and J genes are TRBV6-5 and TRBJ1-1, with 7 bases lining up with TRBD1. This CDR3 is built from 13 residues. From germline, CDR1 is MNHEY and CDR2 SVGAGI. V lost 0 bases, J lost 5 bases, and 0 bases stayed unmatched.

The chain uses TRBV6-5 and TRBJ1-2, with TRBD1 identical over 8 bases. CDR1 and CDR2 from the germline V gene are MNHEY and SVGAGI. The V segment lost 2 bases and the J segment 5 bases; nucleotides outside the gene matches: 10. CDR3 length: 16 amino acids. The CDR3 nucleotides are TGTGCCAGCAGTTACGCCCCCGGACAGGGTCGATATGGCTACACCTTC. Its translation is CASSYAPGQGRYGYTF.

The chain employs TRBV5-4 and TRBJ1-1; D is undetermined. Trimming took 3 bases from V and 1 from J, leaving 7 bases between them. The CDR3 runs 13 residues. CDR1 is SGHNT, CDR2 YYREEE, per germline (reference sequence). The CDR3 sequence is CASSSKKNTEAFF. The CDR3 nucleotides read TGTGCCAGCAGCTCTAAGAAGAACACTGAAGCTTTCTTT.

This sequence joins TRBV7-8 and TRBJ2-1, with 8 bases aligning to TRBD2. Trimming at V came to 5 bases and at J to 5 bases, leaving 20 bases not matched to a gene. Germline-derived CDR1 and CDR2 are SGHVS and FQNEAQ. The CDR3 totals 19 residues. CDR3 sequence (DNA): TGTGCCAGCAGCCCGCAACTACTAATGGTCGAGCGGGGGCACAATGAGCAGTTCTTC. It specifies CASSPQLLMVERGHNEQFF.

The chain carries TRBV11-2 and TRBJ2-7; TRBD2 might be the D (5 bases). Deletions cut 5 bases from V and 0 bases from J, with 14 bases between. CDR1 is SGHAT, CDR2 FQNNGV, per germline. The CDR3 runs 15 residues. Here the CDR3 DNA reads TGTGCCAGCAGCCCTAGTGAAGGGAGCTCCTACGAGCAGTACTTC. Protein sequence: CASSPSEGSSYEQYF.

This clone was found once. The rearrangement links TRBV4-3 to TRBJ1-1; possibly TRBD1 for D (6 bases). V dropped 0 bases and J dropped 1 base, with 12 bases sitting between them. The CDR3 extends over 16 amino acids. Germline CDR1 LGHNA, CDR2 YSLEER. CDR3 DNA sequence: TGCGCCAGCAGCCAAGATCATGAGACAGGGAACACTGAAGCTTTCTTT. This codes for CASSQDHETGNTEAFF.

For this clone: The sample contains more than one DNA sequence encoding this CDR3. The chain couples TRBV6-5 to TRBJ1-1, with 9 positions matching TRBD1. The CDR3 totals 13 residues. V was pared by 9 bases and J by 4 bases, with 6 bases of the junction left unmatched. Germline V gene data show CDR1 as MNHEY and CDR2 as SVGAGI. The CDR3 DNA is TGTGCCAGTCTACAGGGGGCCGGCACTGAAGCTTTCTTT. As protein: CASLQGAGTEAFF.

The gene calls are TRBV7-6 and TRBJ2-7, with TRBD2 matching 7 bases. CDR1 SGHVS and CDR2 FNYEAQ come from the germline V gene. The CDR3 runs 14 residues. The ends lost 1 base at V and 3 bases at J; junction bases unmatched: 3. The CDR3 protein is CASSLGASGYEQYF. The CDR3 nucleotides read TGTGCCAGCAGCTTAGGTGCTAGCGGCTACGAGCAGTACTTC.

This chain joins TRBV11-2 and TRBJ1-3, with D perhaps matching TRBD1 (5 bases). Trimming stripped 7 bases from V and 7 bases from J, with 14 bases between. Germline assignment: CDR1 SGHAT and CDR2 FQNNGV. The CDR3 runs 13 residues. The CDR3: CASTTGVGNTIYF. The CDR3 bases are TGTGCCAGCACGACGGGGGTTGGGAACACCATATATTTT.

J is TRBJ2-1 and V is TRBV30, with D possibly matching TRBD1 (6 bases). The CDR3 is 14 amino acids. Trimming stripped 4 bases from V and 2 bases from J, with 12 bases between. Per germline, CDR1 GTSNPN and CDR2 SVGIG (reference sequence). The CDR3 sequence is CAWTDRSTYNEQFF. Written as DNA, the CDR3 is TGTGCCTGGACGGACAGAAGTACCTACAATGAGCAGTTCTTC. Filled out from reference TRBV30 and TRBJ2-1, the complete variable domain reads SQTIHQWPATLVQPVGSPLSLECTVEGTSNPNLYWYRQAAGRGLQLLFYSVGIGQISSEVPQNLSASRPQDRQFILSSKKLLLSDSGFYLCAWTDRSTYNEQFFGPGTRLTVL.

This chain uses TRBV29-1 with TRBJ1-1, with D possibly being TRBD1 (6 bases). This CDR3 comprises 15 residues. V was trimmed by 0 bases and J by 0 bases, leaving 11 bases between them. The germline CDR1 and CDR2 sequences are SQVTM and ANQGSEA. CDR3 DNA sequence: TGCAGCGTTGAAGAGACAGGAGGATTGAACACTGAAGCTTTCTTT. It codes for CSVEETGGLNTEAFF.

The chain is built from TRBV4-1 and TRBJ2-3, with 8 positions matching TRBD2. The CDR3 is 15 residues long. Trimming cost V 2 bases and J 4 bases; bases outside gene matches: 5. Germline CDR1 and CDR2: MGHRA and YSYEKL. The CDR3 loop reads CASSQIGGASDTQYF. CDR3 coding DNA: TGCGCCAGCAGCCAAATCGGGGGGGCCTCAGATACGCAGTATTTT.

The chain recombines TRBV7-8 with TRBJ2-7; D not resolved. CDR1 and CDR2 from the germline V gene are SGHVS and FQNEAQ. This CDR3 region has 14 residues. Trimming took 2 bases from V and 5 from J, leaving 13 bases between them. CDR3 amino acids: CASSLFSLNDEQYF. In nucleotides, the CDR3 is TGTGCCAGCAGCTTATTTTCCCTAAACGACGAGCAGTACTTC.

The chain carries TRBV7-6 and TRBJ1-6, with TRBD1 identical over 7 bases. Germline loops: CDR1 SGHVS, CDR2 FNYEAQ. Trimming removed 2 bases from V and 9 bases from J; junction bases left unmatched: 7. This CDR3 is built from 15 residues. The CDR3 is CASSLKGQMSSPLHF. CDR3 sequence (DNA): TGTGCCAGCAGCTTAAAGGGACAGATGAGTTCACCCCTCCACTTT. The variable domain in full, completed from reference TRBV7-6 and TRBJ1-6, reads GAGVSQSPRYKVTKRGQDVALRCDPISGHVSLYWYRQALGQGPEFLTYFNYEAQQDKSGLPNDRFSAERPEGSISTLTIQRTEQRDSAMYRCASSLKGQMSSPLHFGNGTRLTVT.

CDR3 protein: CASRGTGKRGGYTF. The CDR3 nucleotides read TGTGCCAGCAGAGGGACAGGGAAGCGAGGTGGCTACACCTTC. V usage is TRBV2 and J usage is TRBJ1-2, with 9 bases lining up with TRBD1. Germline V gene data show CDR1 as SNHLY and CDR2 as FYNNEI. The CDR3 is made up of 14 amino acids. V gave up 6 bases and J gave up 7 bases; unmatched junction bases: 9.

The V call is TRBV29-1, the J call TRBJ1-3; weak D call: TRBD1 (5 bases). Germline CDR1 is SQVTM and CDR2 is ANQGSEA. The V end lost 4 bases, the J end lost 0 bases, and 10 bases lay between the germline ends. The CDR3 has 14 amino acids. The CDR3 DNA sequence: TGCAGCGTTGGGGGGGACCTCTCTGGAAACACCATATATTTT. Encoded protein: CSVGGDLSGNTIYF. The full variable domain, completed using reference TRBV29-1 and TRBJ1-3, is SAVISQKPSRDICQRGTSLTIQCQVDSQVTMMFWYRQQPGQSLTLIATANQGSEATYESGFVIDKFPISRPNLTFSTLTVSNMSPEDSSIYLCSVGGDLSGNTIYFGEGSWLTVV.

The chain employs TRBV6-5 and TRBJ2-5; TRBD2 might be the D (5 bases). The V end was cut by 8 bases, the J end by 2 bases, with 9 bases between. The CDR3 contains 12 residues. Germline-derived CDR1 and CDR2 are MNHEY and SVGAGI. The CDR3 here is CASQDLQETQYF. CDR3 coding DNA: TGTGCCAGCCAGGACTTACAAGAGACCCAGTACTTC.

This rearrangement joins TRBV29-1 to TRBJ2-3; D possibly corresponds to TRBD1 (6 bases). This CDR3 has 14 residues. CDR1 is SQVTM and CDR2 is ANQGSEA in the germline V gene. Trimming shortened V by 5 bases and J by 0 bases, and 12 bases separated the two germline ends. CDR3 protein: CSVKPGQSTDTQYF. DNA for the CDR3: TGCAGCGTTAAACCGGGACAAAGCACAGATACGCAGTATTTT.

V and J are TRBV6-5 and TRBJ1-1, with D perhaps matching TRBD1 (6 bases). Germline CDR1 and CDR2: MNHEY and SVGAGI. CDR3 length equals 15 residues. Deletions cut 2 bases from V and 1 base from J, with 11 bases between. In DNA, the CDR3 is TGTGCCAGCAGTTACCTCGGACAGCCGAACACTGAAGCTTTCTTT. Translated, it gives CASSYLGQPNTEAFF.

The gene calls are TRBV9 and TRBJ2-1, with 7 bases that match TRBD1. The V segment lost 3 bases and the J segment 8 bases; nucleotides outside the gene matches: 17. CDR3 length: 17 residues. Germline V CDR1 and CDR2: SGDLS, YYNGEE. CDR3 region: CASSADLRGQFFDEQFF. The CDR3 nucleotides read TGTGCCAGCAGCGCGGACCTTAGGGGGCAATTTTTCGATGAGCAGTTCTTC.

The genes are TRBV12-5 and TRBJ2-5; 10 nucleotides line up with TRBD2. This CDR3 spans 18 amino acids. The ends lost 0 bases at V and 5 bases at J; junction bases unmatched: 12. The germline V gene encodes CDR1 LGHNT and CDR2 FRNRAP. The chain's CDR3 is CASGLVSPSSGGGETQYF. CDR3 nucleotides: TGTGCTAGTGGTTTGGTATCTCCCTCTAGCGGGGGCGGGGAGACCCAGTACTTC.

This chain connects TRBV5-1 to TRBJ2-6; TRBD2 might be the D (6 bases). The V gene's germline CDR1 is SGHRS and CDR2 YFSETQ. Trimming shortened V by 1 base and J by 0 bases, and 11 bases separated the two germline ends. The CDR3 contains 17 residues. CDR3 protein: CASSLSGGASGANVLTF. The CDR3 DNA sequence: TGCGCCAGCAGCTTGAGTGGAGGGGCCTCTGGGGCCAACGTCCTGACTTTC.

V is TRBV18 and J is TRBJ1-3; possible D gene TRBD1, 5 bases. The CDR3 contains 15 residues. The V end lost 0 bases, the J end lost 4 bases, and 10 bases lay between the germline ends. Germline lookup yields CDR1 KGHSH and CDR2 LQKENI. This CDR3 is CASSPPAGSGNTIYF. Here the CDR3 DNA reads TGTGCCAGCTCACCACCCGCAGGGTCCGGAAACACCATATATTTT.

J is TRBJ1-2 and V is TRBV19; D perhaps matches TRBD1 (6 bases). V lost 3 bases, J lost 5 bases, and 19 bases lay in between. Germline CDR1 reads LNHDA; CDR2 reads SQIVND (reference sequence). CDR3 length: 16 residues. The CDR3 sequence: CASSILPRQESYGYTF. DNA for the CDR3: TGTGCCAGTAGTATCCTCCCTCGACAGGAAAGTTATGGCTACACCTTC.

The chain has TRBV9 and TRBJ2-1; 11 bases line up with TRBD2. V trimming: 3 bases; J trimming: 2 bases; junction bases outside the gene matches: 4. From germline, CDR1 is SGDLS and CDR2 YYNGEE. The CDR3 sequence is 16 residues long. This chain's CDR3 is CASSAKGLAAYNEQFF. The CDR3 DNA reads as TGTGCCAGCAGCGCGAAGGGACTAGCGGCCTACAATGAGCAGTTCTTC.

The rearrangement links TRBV9 to TRBJ1-2; D is ambiguous. The ends were cut back, 4 bases at V and 8 bases at J, with 9 bases in the middle. The CDR3 loop spans 11 amino acids. Germline V gives CDR1 SGDLS, CDR2 YYNGEE. The CDR3 protein is CASSPGWGYTF. CDR3 DNA: TGTGCCAGCAGCCCCGGGTGGGGCTACACCTTC.